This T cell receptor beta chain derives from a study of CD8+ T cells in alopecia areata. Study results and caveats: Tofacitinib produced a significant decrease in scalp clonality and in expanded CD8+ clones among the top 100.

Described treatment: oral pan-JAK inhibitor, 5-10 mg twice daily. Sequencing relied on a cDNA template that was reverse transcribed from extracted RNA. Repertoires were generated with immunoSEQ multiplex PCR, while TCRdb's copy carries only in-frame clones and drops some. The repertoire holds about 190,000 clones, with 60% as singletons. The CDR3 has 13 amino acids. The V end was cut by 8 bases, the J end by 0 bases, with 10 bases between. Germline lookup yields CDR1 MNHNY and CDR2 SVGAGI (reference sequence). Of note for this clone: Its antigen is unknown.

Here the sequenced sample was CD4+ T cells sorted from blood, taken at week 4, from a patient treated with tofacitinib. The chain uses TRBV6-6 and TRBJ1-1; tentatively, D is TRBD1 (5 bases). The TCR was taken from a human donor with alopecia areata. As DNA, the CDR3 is TGTGCCAGCCATCGGGGCCTGAACACTGAAGCTTTCTTT. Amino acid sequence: CASHRGLNTEAFF.